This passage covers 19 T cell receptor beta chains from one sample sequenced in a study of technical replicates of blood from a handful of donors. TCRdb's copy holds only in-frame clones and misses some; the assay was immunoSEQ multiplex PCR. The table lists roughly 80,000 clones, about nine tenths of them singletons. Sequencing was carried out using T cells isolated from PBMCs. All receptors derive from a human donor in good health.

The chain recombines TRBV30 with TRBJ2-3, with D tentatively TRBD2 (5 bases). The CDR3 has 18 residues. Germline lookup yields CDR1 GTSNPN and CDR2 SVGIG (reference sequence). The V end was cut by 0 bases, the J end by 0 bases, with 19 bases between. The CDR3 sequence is CAWSVLEMELFSTDTQYF. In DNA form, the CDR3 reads TGTGCCTGGAGTGTACTAGAGATGGAACTGTTTAGCACAGATACGCAGTATTTT.

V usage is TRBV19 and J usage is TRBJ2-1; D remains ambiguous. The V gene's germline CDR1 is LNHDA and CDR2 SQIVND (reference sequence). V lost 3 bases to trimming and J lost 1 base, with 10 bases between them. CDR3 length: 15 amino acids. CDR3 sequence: CASSIVGLSYNEQFF. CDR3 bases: TGTGCCAGTAGTATTGTGGGCCTGTCCTACAATGAGCAGTTCTTC.

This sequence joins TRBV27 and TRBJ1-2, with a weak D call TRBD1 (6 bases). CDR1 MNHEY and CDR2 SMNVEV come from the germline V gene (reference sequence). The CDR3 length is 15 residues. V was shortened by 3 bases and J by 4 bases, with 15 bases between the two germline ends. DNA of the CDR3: TGTGCCAGCAGTTTTTCAGGGGCCTTTAGCTATGGCTACACCTTC. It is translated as CASSFSGAFSYGYTF.

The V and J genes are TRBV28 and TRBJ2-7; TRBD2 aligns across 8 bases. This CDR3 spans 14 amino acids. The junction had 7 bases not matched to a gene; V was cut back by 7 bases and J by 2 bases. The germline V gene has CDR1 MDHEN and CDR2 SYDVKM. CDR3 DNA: TGTGCCAGCATGGTGGCGGGAGGCCCCTACGAGCAGTACTTC. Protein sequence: CASMVAGGPYEQYF.

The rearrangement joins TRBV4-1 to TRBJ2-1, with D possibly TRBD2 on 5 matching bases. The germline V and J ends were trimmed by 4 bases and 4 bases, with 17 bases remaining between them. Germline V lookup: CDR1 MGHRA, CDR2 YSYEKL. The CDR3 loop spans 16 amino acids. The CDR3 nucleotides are TGCGCCAGCAGCCCGGACCCTAGCTTGCGGTACAATGAGCAGTTCTTC. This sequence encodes CASSPDPSLRYNEQFF.

The CDR3 protein is CSVAIGSGWQYF. CDR3 nucleotides: TGCAGCGTTGCAATTGGTAGCGGGTGGCAGTATTTT. The chain combines TRBV29-1 with TRBJ2-3; 7 bases are a match to TRBD2. The CDR3 consists of 12 residues. Germline V CDR1 and CDR2: SQVTM, ANQGSEA. Unmatched junction bases numbered 9, after V lost 4 bases and J lost 11 bases.

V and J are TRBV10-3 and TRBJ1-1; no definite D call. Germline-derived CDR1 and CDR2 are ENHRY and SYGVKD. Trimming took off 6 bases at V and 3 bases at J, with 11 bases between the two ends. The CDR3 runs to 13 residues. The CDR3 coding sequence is TGTGCCATCAGGACTGAATCGGACACTGAAGCTTTCTTT. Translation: CAIRTESDTEAFF.

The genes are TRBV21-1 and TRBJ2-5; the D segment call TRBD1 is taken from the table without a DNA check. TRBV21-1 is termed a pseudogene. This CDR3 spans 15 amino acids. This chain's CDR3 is CASSSRTGGQETQYF. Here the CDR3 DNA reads TGTGCCAGCAGCAGTCGGACAGGGGGACAAGAGACCCAGTACTTC.

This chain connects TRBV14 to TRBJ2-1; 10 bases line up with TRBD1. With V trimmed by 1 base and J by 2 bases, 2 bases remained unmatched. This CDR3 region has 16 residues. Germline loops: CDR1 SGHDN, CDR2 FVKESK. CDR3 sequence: CASSQVGTGAYNEQFF. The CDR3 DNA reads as TGTGCCAGCAGCCAAGTTGGGACAGGGGCCTACAATGAGCAGTTCTTC. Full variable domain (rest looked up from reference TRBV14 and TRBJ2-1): EAGVTQFPSHSVIEKGQTVTLRCDPISGHDNLYWYRRVMGKEIKFLLHFVKESKQDESGMPNNRFLAERTGGTYSTLKVQPAELEDSGVYFCASSQVGTGAYNEQFFGPGTRLTVL.

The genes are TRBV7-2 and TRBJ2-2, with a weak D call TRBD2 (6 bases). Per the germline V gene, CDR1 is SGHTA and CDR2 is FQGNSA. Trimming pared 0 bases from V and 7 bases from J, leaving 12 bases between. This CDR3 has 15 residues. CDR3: CASSLAGRSVGELFF. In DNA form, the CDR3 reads TGTGCCAGCAGCTTAGCCGGGAGATCGGTCGGGGAGCTGTTTTTT.

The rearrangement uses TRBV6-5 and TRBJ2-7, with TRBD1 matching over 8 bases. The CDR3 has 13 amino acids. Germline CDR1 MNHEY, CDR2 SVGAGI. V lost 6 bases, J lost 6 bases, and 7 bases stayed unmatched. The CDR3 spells CASSRQGYSEQYF. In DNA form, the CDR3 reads TGTGCCAGCAGCCGACAGGGGTATAGCGAGCAGTACTTC.

This chain's CDR3 is CASSVAESAFTRTYEQYF. DNA for the CDR3: TGTGCCAGCAGCGTAGCCGAATCCGCATTTACGCGGACCTACGAGCAGTACTTC. The V gene is TRBV9, the J gene TRBJ2-7; D not certain. CDR3 length equals 18 residues. Trimming removed 0 bases from V and 2 bases from J, with 21 bases in between. CDR1 SGDLS and CDR2 YYNGEE come from the germline V gene.

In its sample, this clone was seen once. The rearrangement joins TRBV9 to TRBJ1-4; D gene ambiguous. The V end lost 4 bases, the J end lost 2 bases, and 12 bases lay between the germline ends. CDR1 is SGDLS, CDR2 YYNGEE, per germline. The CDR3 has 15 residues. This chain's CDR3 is CASSSHLGTNEKLFF. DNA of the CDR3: TGTGCCAGCAGCTCCCATTTGGGCACTAATGAAAAACTGTTTTTT.

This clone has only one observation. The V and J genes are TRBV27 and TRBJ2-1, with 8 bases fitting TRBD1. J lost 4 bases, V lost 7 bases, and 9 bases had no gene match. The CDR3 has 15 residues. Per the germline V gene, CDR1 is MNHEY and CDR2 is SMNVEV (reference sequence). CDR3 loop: CASTTTGGGYNEQFF. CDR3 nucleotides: TGTGCCAGCACTACAACAGGGGGAGGTTACAATGAGCAGTTCTTC.

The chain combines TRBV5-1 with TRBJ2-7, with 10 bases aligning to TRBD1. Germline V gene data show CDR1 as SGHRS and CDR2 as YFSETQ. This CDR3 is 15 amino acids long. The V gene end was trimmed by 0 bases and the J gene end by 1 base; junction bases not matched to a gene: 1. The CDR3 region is CASSLGQGASYEQYF. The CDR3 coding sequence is TGCGCCAGCAGCTTGGGACAGGGGGCGTCCTACGAGCAGTACTTC. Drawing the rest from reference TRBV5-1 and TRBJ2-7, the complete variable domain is KAGVTQTPRYLIKTRGQQVTLSCSPISGHRSVSWYQQTPGQGLQFLFEYFSETQRNKGNFPGRFSGRQFSNSRSEMNVSTLELGDSALYLCASSLGQGASYEQYFGPGTRLTVT.

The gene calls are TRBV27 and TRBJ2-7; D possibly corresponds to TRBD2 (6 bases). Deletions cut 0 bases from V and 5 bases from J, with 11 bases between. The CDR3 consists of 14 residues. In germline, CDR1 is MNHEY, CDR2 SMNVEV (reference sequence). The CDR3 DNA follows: TGTGCCAGCAGTTTATCCGGGAGCGTTAACGAGCAGTACTTC. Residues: CASSLSGSVNEQYF.

The CDR3 here is CASSLQSGRTDTQYF. CDR3 nucleotide sequence: TGTGCCAGCAGCTTACAGAGCGGGAGAACAGATACGCAGTATTTT. V is TRBV7-3 and J is TRBJ2-3; 8 positions match TRBD2. This CDR3 spans 15 amino acids. With 2 bases clipped from V and 3 bases from J, the junction kept 4 bases outside the gene matches. Per the germline V gene, CDR1 is SGHTA and CDR2 is FQGTGA.

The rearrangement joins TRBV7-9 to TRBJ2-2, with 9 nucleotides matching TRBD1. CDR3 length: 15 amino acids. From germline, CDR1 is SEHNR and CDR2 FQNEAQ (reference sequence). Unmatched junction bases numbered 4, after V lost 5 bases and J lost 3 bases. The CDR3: CASSPGTGYTGELFF. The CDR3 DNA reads TGTGCCAGCAGCCCCGGGACAGGGTACACCGGGGAGCTGTTTTTT.

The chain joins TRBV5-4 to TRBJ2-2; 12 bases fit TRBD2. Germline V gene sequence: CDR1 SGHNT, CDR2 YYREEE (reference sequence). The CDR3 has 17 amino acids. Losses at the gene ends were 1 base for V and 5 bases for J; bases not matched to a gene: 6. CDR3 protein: CASSLQTSGRGTGELFF. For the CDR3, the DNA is TGTGCCAGCAGCTTGCAGACTAGCGGGAGAGGGACCGGGGAGCTGTTTTTT.